Listed below are T cell receptor beta chains from one sample, sequenced in a study of long-term antiretroviral therapy in people with HIV. Using immunoSEQ multiplex PCR, the repertoire was profiled, and TCRdb retains in-frame clones only, with some absent. The repertoire holds 25,000 or so clones, with over 75% as singletons. Sequencing used unsorted PBMCs, obtained 0.5 years after starting antiretroviral therapy. Receptor source: a woman in her late teens or twenties with HIV. The CDR3 runs from the conserved cysteine through the conserved F or W. A D gene is named only where the DNA matches it firmly. Rows give clone size only sometimes, using once, few, many, or a class for an expanded clone.

V gene	D gene	J gene	clone size	CDR3 DNA	CDR3 protein
TRBV7-6	-	TRBJ2-3	once	TGTGCCAGCACCCTAGACGGGATGGGCACAGATACGCAGTATTTT	CASTLDGMGTDTQYF
TRBV7-9	-	TRBJ1-4	-	TGTGCCAGCAGGCACGGCCCAAGAGGGGTTAATGAAAAACTGTTTTTT	CASRHGPRGVNEKLFF
TRBV11-1	-	TRBJ2-5	-	TGTGCCAGCAGCTTACACCAGGGCGGAGAGACCCAGTACTTC	CASSLHQGGETQYF
TRBV6-1	TRBD2	TRBJ2-7	-	TGTGCCAGCAGTGACAGCGGGAGAATCTACGAGCAGTACTTC	CASSDSGRIYEQYF
TRBV19	-	TRBJ2-2	-	TGTGCCAGTAGTATTCTCGTGGCGGGGAACACCGGGGAGCTGTTTTTT	CASSILVAGNTGELFF
TRBV14	TRBD2	TRBJ2-7	-	TGTGCCAGCAGCCGCTGGGAGGGGTCCTACGAGCAGTACTTC	CASSRWEGSYEQYF
TRBV11-3	TRBD1	TRBJ2-1	once	TGTGCCAGCAGCTTATCCCAGGGACAGGGGGCGTTTGATGAGCAGTTCTTC	CASSLSQGQGAFDEQFF
TRBV7-3	-	TRBJ2-1	-	TGTGCCAGCAGCTTAAAACTAGACTACAATGAGCAGTTCTTC	CASSLKLDYNEQFF
TRBV6-1	-	TRBJ1-3	-	TGTGCCAGCCTGGGATTAAACACCATATATTTT	CASLGLNTIYF
TRBV9	-	TRBJ2-5	-	TGTGCCAGCAGCGTAGCCCATGGGGGAGAGACCCAGTACTTC	CASSVAHGGETQYF
TRBV21-1	-	TRBJ2-1	-	TGTGCCAGCAGCAAAAGCGGGAGCTCCTACAATGAGCAGTTCTTC	CASSKSGSSYNEQFF
TRBV18	TRBD1	TRBJ1-5	-	TGTGCCAGCTCACCACGCTCAGGGGGAGAGCAGCCCCAGCATTTT	CASSPRSGGEQPQHF
TRBV13	TRBD2	TRBJ2-1	-	TGTGCCAGCAGCCTACTTGGACTAGCGGGAGAGTTCTTC	CASSLLGLAGEFF
TRBV11-2	-	TRBJ2-1	-	TGTGCCAGCATGGATTACGGGGAGCAGTTCTTC	CASMDYGEQFF
TRBV7-9	-	TRBJ2-1	-	TGTGCCAGCAGACTCCAAGGGGCGCAGGGGCAGTTCTTC	CASRLQGAQGQFF
TRBV19	TRBD1	TRBJ2-7	-	TGTGCCAGTAGCACCTTTACAGGGGCAAGTGGCGAGCAGTACTTC	CASSTFTGASGEQYF
TRBV4-2	-	TRBJ2-3	-	TGTGCCAGCAGCCAAGATCCCACCCGAGATACGCAGTATTTT	CASSQDPTRDTQYF
TRBV11-2	TRBD2	TRBJ2-5	-	TGTGCCAGCAGCTCCACCCCCGGGACTAGCGGGAGTAAAGAGACCCAGTACTTC	CASSSTPGTSGSKETQYF
TRBV7-9	TRBD2	TRBJ2-3	-	TGTGCCAGCAACCCGACCGGGAGCGGGATTGGAACGCAGTATTTT	CASNPTGSGIGTQYF
TRBV27	TRBD2	TRBJ2-7	-	TGTGCCAGCAGTTTGAGGGAGGGCCTGTACGAGCAGTACTTC	CASSLREGLYEQYF
TRBV11-2	TRBD1	TRBJ2-1	-	TGTGCCAGCAGCCTCGGACAGGGTAATTTGGATGAGCAGTTCTTC	CASSLGQGNLDEQFF
TRBV28	-	TRBJ2-5	once	TGTGCCAGCAGTTTTGTCGGCAGTCAAGAGACCCAGTACTTC	CASSFVGSQETQYF
TRBV7-3	TRBD2	TRBJ2-5	-	TGTGCCAGCAGCAAGCGGGAGGGCCTCGAGACCCAGTACTTC	CASSKREGLETQYF
TRBV6-5	TRBD2	TRBJ2-1	-	TGTGCCAGCTCCCCGACTAGCGGTTATTACAATGAGCAGTTCTTC	CASSPTSGYYNEQFF
TRBV27	TRBD2	TRBJ2-7	-	TGTGCCAGCAGTCCCATAGCGGGAGGGCCCAACGAGCAGTACTTC	CASSPIAGGPNEQYF
TRBV7-2	-	TRBJ1-5	few	TGTGCCAGCAGCTTAGGCAGGGATCGCAATCAGCCCCAGCATTTT	CASSLGRDRNQPQHF
TRBV5-1	-	TRBJ2-7	-	TGCGCCAGCAGGGCCGGGACGGGGACCTACGAGCAGTACTTC	CASRAGTGTYEQYF
TRBV7-9	-	TRBJ1-5	-	TGTGCCAGCAGCTTAGGGGGCCAGAATCAGCCCCAGCATTTT	CASSLGGQNQPQHF
TRBV5-4	-	TRBJ1-1	-	TGTGCCAGCAGCCCCAGGGGTACAATGAACACTGAAGCTTTCTTT	CASSPRGTMNTEAFF
TRBV9	-	TRBJ1-4	-	TGTGCCAGCAGCGGATCGTCTAATGAAAAACTGTTTTTT	CASSGSSNEKLFF
TRBV28	-	TRBJ1-2	-	TGTGCCAGCAGTTTACCACAGGGCCTCTATGGCTACACCTTC	CASSLPQGLYGYTF
TRBV19	TRBD2	TRBJ2-3	-	TGTGCCAGTAGTATGGTAGCGGGAGCCCTCACAGATACGCAGTATTTT	CASSMVAGALTDTQYF
TRBV7-2	TRBD1	TRBJ1-2	-	TGTGCCAGCACCCCGGGACAGGAGGCCTATGGCTACACCTTC	CASTPGQEAYGYTF
TRBV5-1	TRBD2	TRBJ2-7	-	TGCGCCAGCAGCAACCAGGGAGGGCAGGGAGGCGAGCAGTACTTC	CASSNQGGQGGEQYF
TRBV9	-	TRBJ1-1	-	TGTGCCAGCAGCGTGGGGGCTGGCACTGAAGCTTTCTTT	CASSVGAGTEAFF
TRBV6-1	-	TRBJ1-2	-	TGTGCCAGCAGACTCGAAACCTGGGATGGCTACACCTTC	CASRLETWDGYTF
TRBV5-1	-	TRBJ2-1	-	TGCGCCAGCAGCTTGGCCGGGAATTTGGGGTTCTTC	CASSLAGNLGFF
TRBV19	TRBD2	TRBJ2-7	once	TGTGCCAGTAGTATAGTAGGCGGACTAGCGGGCCACGAGCAGTACTTC	CASSIVGGLAGHEQYF
TRBV4-2	-	TRBJ1-1	-	TGTGCCAGCAGCCCGGGGGCCAGCGGGATTGAAGCTTTCTTT	CASSPGASGIEAFF
TRBV7-9	-	TRBJ2-7	-	TGTGCCAGCAGCCCGACACTTTACGAGCAGTACTTC	CASSPTLYEQYF
TRBV5-6	-	TRBJ2-7	few	TGTGCCAGCAGCAGGGGTTGGGGGAGTGAGGACGAGCAGTACTTC	CASSRGWGSEDEQYF
TRBV4-1	-	TRBJ2-2	once	TGCGCCAGCAGCCAAGAACTAACAGGGACCACCGGGGAGCTGTTTTTT	CASSQELTGTTGELFF
TRBV4-3	-	TRBJ2-3	few	TGCGCCAGCAGCCAAGAGAGGCCAGATACGCAGTATTTT	CASSQERPDTQYF
TRBV19	-	TRBJ2-6	-	TGTGCCAGTAGTACTCACAGGGATTCTAACTCTGGGGCCAACGTCCTGACTTTC	CASSTHRDSNSGANVLTF
TRBV27	TRBD2	TRBJ2-1	few	TGTGCCAGCAGTTTCGGGACTAGCGGGAGCCATTACAATGAGCAGTTCTTC	CASSFGTSGSHYNEQFF
TRBV28	-	TRBJ2-7	-	TGTGCCAGCAGTTTAGGGACCTCGGGCGAGCAGTACTTC	CASSLGTSGEQYF
TRBV28	TRBD2	TRBJ2-7	-	TGTGCCAGCAGTACAACTAGCGGGATTACCTACGAGCAGTACTTC	CASSTTSGITYEQYF
TRBV29-1	TRBD2	TRBJ2-7	-	TGCAGCGTGATTGGACTAGCGGCCTCCTACGAGCAGTACTTC	CSVIGLAASYEQYF
TRBV9	TRBD2	TRBJ2-1	-	TGTGCCAGCAGCGTCAAACTCGCGGGAGTAGGGTCCTACAATGAGCAGTTCTTC	CASSVKLAGVGSYNEQFF